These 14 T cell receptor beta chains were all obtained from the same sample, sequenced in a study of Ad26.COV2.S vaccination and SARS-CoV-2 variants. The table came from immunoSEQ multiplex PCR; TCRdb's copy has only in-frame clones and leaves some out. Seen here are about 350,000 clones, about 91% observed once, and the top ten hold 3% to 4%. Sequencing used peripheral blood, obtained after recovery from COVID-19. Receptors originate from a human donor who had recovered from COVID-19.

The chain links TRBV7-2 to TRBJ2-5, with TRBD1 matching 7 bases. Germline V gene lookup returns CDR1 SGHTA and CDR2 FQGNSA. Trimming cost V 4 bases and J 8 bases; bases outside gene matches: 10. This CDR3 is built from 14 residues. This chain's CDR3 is CASSSGQPGDTQYF. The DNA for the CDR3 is TGTGCCAGCAGCTCGGGACAGCCAGGGGATACCCAGTACTTC.

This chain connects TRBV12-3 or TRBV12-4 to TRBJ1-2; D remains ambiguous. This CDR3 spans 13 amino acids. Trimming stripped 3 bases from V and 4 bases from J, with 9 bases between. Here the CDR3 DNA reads TGTGCCAGCAGTTTCACTGGGAGCTATGGCTACACCTTC. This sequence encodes CASSFTGSYGYTF.

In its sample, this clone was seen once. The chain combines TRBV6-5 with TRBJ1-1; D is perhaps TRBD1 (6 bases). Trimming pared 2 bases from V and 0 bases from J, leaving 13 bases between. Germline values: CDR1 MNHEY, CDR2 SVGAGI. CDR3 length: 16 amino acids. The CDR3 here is CASSYRGGRLNTEAFF. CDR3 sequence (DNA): TGTGCCAGCAGTTACCGCGGGGGGCGGCTGAACACTGAAGCTTTCTTT.

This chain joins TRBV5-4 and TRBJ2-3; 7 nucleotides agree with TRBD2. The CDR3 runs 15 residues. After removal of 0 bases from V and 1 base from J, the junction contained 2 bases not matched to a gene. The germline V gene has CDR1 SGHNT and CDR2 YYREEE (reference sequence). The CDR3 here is CASSLALAGTDTQYF. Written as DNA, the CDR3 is TGTGCCAGCAGCTTGGCCCTAGCGGGCACAGATACGCAGTATTTT.

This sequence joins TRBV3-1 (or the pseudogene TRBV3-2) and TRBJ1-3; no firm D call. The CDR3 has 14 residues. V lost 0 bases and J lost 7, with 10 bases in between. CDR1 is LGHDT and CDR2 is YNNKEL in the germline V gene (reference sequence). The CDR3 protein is CASSQDRVSNTIYF. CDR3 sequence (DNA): TGTGCCAGCAGCCAAGATCGAGTATCGAACACCATATATTTT.

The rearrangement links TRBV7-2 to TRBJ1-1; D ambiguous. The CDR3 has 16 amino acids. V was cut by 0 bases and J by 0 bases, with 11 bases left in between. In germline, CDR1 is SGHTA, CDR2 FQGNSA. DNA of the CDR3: TGTGCCAGCAGCTTAGCACCCAGACCGATGAACACTGAAGCTTTCTTT. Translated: CASSLAPRPMNTEAFF.

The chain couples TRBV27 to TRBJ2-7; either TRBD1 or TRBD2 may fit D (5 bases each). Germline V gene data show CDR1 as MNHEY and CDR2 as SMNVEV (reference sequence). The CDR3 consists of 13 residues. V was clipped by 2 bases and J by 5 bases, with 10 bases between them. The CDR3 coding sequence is TGTGCCAGCAGTTTACCCCCGGGGCACGAGCAGTACTTC. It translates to CASSLPPGHEQYF.

CDR3 amino acids: CASSLRRGTSTDTQYF. In nucleotides, the CDR3 is TGCGCCAGCAGCCTTCGACGGGGGACTAGCACAGATACGCAGTATTTT. The V call is TRBV4-1, the J call TRBJ2-3, with D perhaps matching TRBD2 (6 bases). CDR1 and CDR2 (germline): MGHRA, YSYEKL. Trimming took off 4 bases at V and 0 bases at J, with 14 bases between the two ends. This CDR3 contains 16 residues.

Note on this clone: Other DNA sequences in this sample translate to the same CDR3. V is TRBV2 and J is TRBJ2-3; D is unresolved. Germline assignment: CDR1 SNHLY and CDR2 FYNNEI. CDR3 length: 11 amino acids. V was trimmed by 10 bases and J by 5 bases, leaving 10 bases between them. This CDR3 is CATLSRDTQYF. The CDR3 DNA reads TGTGCCACCCTATCCCGAGATACGCAGTATTTT.

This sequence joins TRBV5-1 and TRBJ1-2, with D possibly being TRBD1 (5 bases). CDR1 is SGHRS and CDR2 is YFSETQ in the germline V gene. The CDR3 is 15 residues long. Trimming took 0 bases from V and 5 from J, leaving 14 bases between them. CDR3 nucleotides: TGCGCCAGCAGCTTGGAAGTCGGGACTGCATATGGCTACACCTTC. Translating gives CASSLEVGTAYGYTF.

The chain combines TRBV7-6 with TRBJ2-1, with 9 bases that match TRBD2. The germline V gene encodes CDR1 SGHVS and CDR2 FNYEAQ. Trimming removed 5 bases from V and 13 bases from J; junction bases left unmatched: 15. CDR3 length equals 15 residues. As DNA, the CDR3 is TGTGCCAGCAGCCTCTTGCGGGGGGGCCCTAAGATACAGTTCTTC. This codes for CASSLLRGGPKIQFF.

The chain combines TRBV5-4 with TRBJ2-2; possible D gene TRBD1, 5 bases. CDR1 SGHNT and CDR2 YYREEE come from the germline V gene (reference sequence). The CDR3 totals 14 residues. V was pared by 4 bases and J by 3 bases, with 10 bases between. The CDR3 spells CASSRGRDTGELFF. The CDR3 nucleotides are TGTGCCAGCAGCAGGGGTAGGGACACCGGGGAGCTGTTTTTT.

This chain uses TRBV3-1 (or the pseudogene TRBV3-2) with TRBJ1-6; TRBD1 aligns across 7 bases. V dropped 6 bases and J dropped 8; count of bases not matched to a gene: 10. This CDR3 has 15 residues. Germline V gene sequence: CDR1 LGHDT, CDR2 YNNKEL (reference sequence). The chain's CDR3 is CASSLSGDSYSPLHF. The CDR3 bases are TGTGCCAGCAGTCTTTCTGGGGACAGTTATTCACCCCTCCACTTT.

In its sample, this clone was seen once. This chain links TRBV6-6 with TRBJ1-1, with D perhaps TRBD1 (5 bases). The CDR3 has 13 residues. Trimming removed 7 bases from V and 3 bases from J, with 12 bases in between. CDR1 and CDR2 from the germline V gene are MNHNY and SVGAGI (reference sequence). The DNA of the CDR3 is TGTGCCAGCACCCTGGGGGGGTACACTGAAGCTTTCTTT. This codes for CASTLGGYTEAFF.